This T cell receptor beta chain was observed in a study of blood T cell repertoires in COVID-19 (dated by TCRdb to the early 2020s). A note on the overall study: The collaborator samples originated in the United States, Italy and Spain and spanned the acute and convalescent phases of COVID-19. The prospective study material was composed of cDNA or gDNA derived from T cells, B-cell-depleted T cells, or PBMCs. Subjects who had been exposed to COVID-19, were actively infected with it, or had recovered from it provided the deeply sampled blood TCRbeta repertoires that made up the dataset. A freely available public database, intended as a resource for researchers studying the immune response to SARS-CoV-2, is where the repertoires were released. Samples came from the ongoing ImmuneRACE study (first 160 participants) plus 1,254 subjects from 6 global collaborators. The sample metadata nearly always contained a de-identified subject ID, COVID-19 status, age in years and sex. HLA class I and class II types, where available, came from metadata supplied by the sample provider rather than from assay-based typing. Overall study outcomes, separate from this receptor: The quantity of clinical and demographic metadata differed by source and by participant and was supplied without curation.

The CDR3 has 12 amino acids, counting the end cysteine and phenylalanine. The DNA shown is the 36-base CDR3, in frame from base 1. V drops 2 bases and J drops 8 bases, leaving 6 bases in between. For CDR1 and CDR2, the germline V gene lists SNHLY and FYNNEI. About this clone: The clone's antigen remains unknown. No much larger clone exists at a distance of one base, and base qualities are not known.

One collaborating source in Seattle enrolled patients during active infection and followed them longitudinally through the course of disease. Collaborating institutions collected whole blood in K2EDTA tubes following their own protocols. Collaborator samples were shipped for TCRbeta analysis as frozen whole blood, isolated PBMCs, or DNA extracted from either sample type. The immunoSEQ Assay, a bias-controlled multiplex PCR, was used to amplify TCRbeta CDR3 regions from genomic DNA. The published analysis was carried out like this. Nucleated cell counts per sample were estimated from amplification of reference gene primers within the assay. To quantify the absolute abundance of each unique TCRbeta CDR3 rearrangement, sequence reads were collapsed and filtered. For each sample, productive Simpson clonality was calculated by taking the square root of Simpson's diversity index across productive rearrangements. TCRdb provides this immuneACCESS table in a form limited to in-frame rearrangements. Some clones are lacking; in checked studies, under half of them reflect an unresolved V gene, and why the rest are absent is not known. For V, J and clone size, that table is used; D and trimming come from the DNA. Recorded for this sample are fewer than 300,000 clones; about 87% of them occurred a single time. Approximately 6% of the sample is taken by the ten largest.

The material sequenced was peripheral blood. The chain is encoded by TRBV2 joined to TRBJ1-4, with the D gene uncertain. The receptor comes from a woman aged 45-65 years with COVID-19, enrolled during active disease. CDR3 loop: CASSERVEKLFF. The DNA sequence reads TGTGCCAGCAGTGAACGGGTAGAAAAACTGTTTTTT.